This entry is about one T cell receptor beta chain. It lacks a known antigen. Base qualities are not at hand, and no much larger clone is one base apart. V is pared back by 1 base and J by 5 bases, with 11 bases lying between the germline termini. Via the germline V gene, CDR1 is SGHAT and CDR2 FQNNGV. From the cysteine through the phenylalanine, the CDR3 covers 14 amino acids. Just CDR3 DNA is preserved here, 42 bases in frame from base 1. This sample stems from a study of Tregs in tolerant kidney transplant recipients (dated by TCRdb to 2018 to 2020). For the wider study: The study used TCRbeta sequencing to identify donor-specific regulatory T cells before combined kidney and bone marrow transplantation, then tracked those cells after transplant. In 3 healthy controls, several methods of expanding Tregs specific for an allogeneic donor were compared by TCRbeta repertoire sequencing. Summary of the overall study and its limitations: Although technical replication error seemed to be minimal, the question of biological reproducibility was not addressed directly. The study was constrained by small patient numbers, and validation of the findings is required in larger populations and under other immunosuppression protocols. Expanding Tregs with activated donor B cells appeared to identify the most biologically relevant and donor-specific TCRbeta repertoire.

Thawed PBMCs were FACS-sorted into unstimulated Tregs (CD4+CD25+CD127-), CD4+ non-Tregs (CD4+CD25-), CD4 cells and CD8 cells. Healthy control blood was obtained either as purchased buffy coats or from healthy volunteers. Healthy control blood was processed to PBMCs with a Ficoll density gradient and then cryopreserved, whereas patient PBMCs were collected both before and after transplant. Genomic DNA was extracted from sorted cells with the QIAGEN DNeasy Blood and Tissue Kit for TCRbeta CDR3 sequencing. Through immunoSEQ, high-throughput TCRbeta CDR3 sequencing was done commercially, including PCR amplification with internal controls and bias correction. In the source study's methods: A unique productive TCRbeta sequence was defined by the CDR3 nucleotide sequence when primers matched, and otherwise by the CDR3 amino acid sequence together with the Vbeta and Jbeta genes. Sorting error was corrected by removing sequences shared between sorted populations at a frequency ratio of 2:1 or less, and the remaining shared sequences were assigned to the higher population. A sequence counted as donor-reactive if, in CFSE-low cells, the sequence had a frequency of at least 0.01% and was expanded at least 5-fold compared with unstimulated cells. Repertoire divergence was quantified by Jensen-Shannon divergence calculated from the top 100 TCRbeta sequences ranked by frequency. When a sample had multiple sequencing runs, each run was corrected for sorting error separately and the runs were then pooled. The table was pulled from immuneACCESS by TCRdb, which kept in-frame rearrangements only. Such tables lose some clones; where checked, under half of the loss comes from unresolved V genes, and the rest has no known cause. For V, J and clone size, that table is used; D and trimming come from the DNA. The sample records some 250,000 clones, 65% to 85% of which are singletons. Of the sample, 0.55% to 0.65% falls within the top ten clones.

The chain uses TRBV11-2 and TRBJ2-5, and the D gene may be TRBD2, 5 bases matching. Sequencing input: CD4+ T cells from blood. The sequence was obtained from a human donor in good health. The DNA sequence follows: TGTGCCAGCAGCTTAGTTAGCGATCTGGAGACCCAGTACTTC. This is translated as CASSLVSDLETQYF.